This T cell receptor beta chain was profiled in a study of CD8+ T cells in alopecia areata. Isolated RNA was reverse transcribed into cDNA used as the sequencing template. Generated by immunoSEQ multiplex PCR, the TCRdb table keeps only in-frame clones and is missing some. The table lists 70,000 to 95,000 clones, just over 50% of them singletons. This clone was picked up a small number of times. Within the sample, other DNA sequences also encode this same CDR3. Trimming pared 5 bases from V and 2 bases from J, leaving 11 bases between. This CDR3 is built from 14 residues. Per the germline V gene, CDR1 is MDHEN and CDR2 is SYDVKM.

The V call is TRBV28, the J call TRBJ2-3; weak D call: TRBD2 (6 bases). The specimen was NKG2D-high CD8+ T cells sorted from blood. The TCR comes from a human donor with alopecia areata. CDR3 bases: TGTGCCAGCAGTCCGGGACTGTCCACAGATACGCAGTATTTT. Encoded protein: CASSPGLSTDTQYF.